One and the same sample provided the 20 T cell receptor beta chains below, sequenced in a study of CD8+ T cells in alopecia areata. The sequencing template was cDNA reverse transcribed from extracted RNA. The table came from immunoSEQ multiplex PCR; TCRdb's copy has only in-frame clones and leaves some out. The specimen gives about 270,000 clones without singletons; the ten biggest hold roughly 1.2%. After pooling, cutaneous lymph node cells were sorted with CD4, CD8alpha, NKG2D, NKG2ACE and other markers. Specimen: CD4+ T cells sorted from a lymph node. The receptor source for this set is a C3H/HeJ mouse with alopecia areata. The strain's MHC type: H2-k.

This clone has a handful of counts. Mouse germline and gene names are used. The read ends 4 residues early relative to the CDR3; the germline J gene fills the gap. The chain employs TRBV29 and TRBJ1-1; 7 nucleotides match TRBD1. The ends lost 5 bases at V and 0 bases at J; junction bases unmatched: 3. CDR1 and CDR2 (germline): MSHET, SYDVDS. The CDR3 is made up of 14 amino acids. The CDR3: CASSRDSANTEVFF. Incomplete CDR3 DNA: TGTGCTAGCAGTCGGGACAGTGCAAACACA.

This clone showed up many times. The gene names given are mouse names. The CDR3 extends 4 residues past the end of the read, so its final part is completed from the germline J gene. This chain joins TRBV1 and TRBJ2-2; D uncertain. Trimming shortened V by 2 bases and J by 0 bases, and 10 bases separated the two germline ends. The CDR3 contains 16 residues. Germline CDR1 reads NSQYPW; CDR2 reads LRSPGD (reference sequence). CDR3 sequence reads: CTCSAQLQPNTGQLYF. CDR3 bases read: TGCACCTGCAGTGCACAGCTACAACCAAACACCGGG.

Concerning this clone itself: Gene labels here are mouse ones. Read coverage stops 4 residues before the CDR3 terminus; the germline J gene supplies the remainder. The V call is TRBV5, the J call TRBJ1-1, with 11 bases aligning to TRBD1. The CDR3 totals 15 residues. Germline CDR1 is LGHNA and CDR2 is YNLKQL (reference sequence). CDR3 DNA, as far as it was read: TGTGCCAGCAGCCAAGGGGGACAGGGGGTCGCA. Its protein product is CASSQGGQGVA. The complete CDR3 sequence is CASSQGGQGVAEVFF.

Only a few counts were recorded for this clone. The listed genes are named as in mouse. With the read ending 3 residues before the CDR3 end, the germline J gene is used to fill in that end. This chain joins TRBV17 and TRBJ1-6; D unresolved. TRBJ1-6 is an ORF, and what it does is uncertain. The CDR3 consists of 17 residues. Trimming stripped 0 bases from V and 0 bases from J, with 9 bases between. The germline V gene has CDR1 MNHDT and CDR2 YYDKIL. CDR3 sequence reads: CASSRDLGNSYNSPLYF. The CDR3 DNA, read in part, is TGTGCTAGCAGTAGAGATCTGGGGAATTCCTATAATTCGCCC.

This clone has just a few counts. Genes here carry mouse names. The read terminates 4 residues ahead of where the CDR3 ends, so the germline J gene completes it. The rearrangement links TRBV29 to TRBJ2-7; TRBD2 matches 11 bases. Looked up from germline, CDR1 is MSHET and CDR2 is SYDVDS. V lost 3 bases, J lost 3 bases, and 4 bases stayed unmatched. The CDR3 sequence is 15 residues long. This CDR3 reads CASSLPGTGGYEQYF. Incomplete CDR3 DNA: TGTGCTAGCAGTTTGCCCGGGACTGGGGGCTAT. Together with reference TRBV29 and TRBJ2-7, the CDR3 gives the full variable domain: DMKVTQMPRYLIKRMGENVLLECGQDMSHETMYWYRQDPGLGLQLIYISYDVDSNSEGDIPKGYRVSRKKREHFSLILDSAKTNQTSVYFCASSLPGTGGYEQYFGPGTRLTVL.

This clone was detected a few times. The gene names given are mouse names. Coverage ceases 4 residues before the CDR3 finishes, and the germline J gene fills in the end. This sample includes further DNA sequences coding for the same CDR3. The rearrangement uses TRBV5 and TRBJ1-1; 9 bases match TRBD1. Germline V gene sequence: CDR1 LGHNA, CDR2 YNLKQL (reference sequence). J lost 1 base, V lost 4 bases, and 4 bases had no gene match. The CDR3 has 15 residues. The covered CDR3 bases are TGTGCCAGCAGCCCCGGGACAGGGAAAAACACA. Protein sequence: CASSPGTGKNT. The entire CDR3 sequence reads CASSPGTGKNTEVFF.

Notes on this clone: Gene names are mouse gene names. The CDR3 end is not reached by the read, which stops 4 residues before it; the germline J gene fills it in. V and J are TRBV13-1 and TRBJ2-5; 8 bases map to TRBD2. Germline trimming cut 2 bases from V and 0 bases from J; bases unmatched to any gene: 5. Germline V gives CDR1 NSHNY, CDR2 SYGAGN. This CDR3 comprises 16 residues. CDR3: CASSDNWGNNQDTQYF. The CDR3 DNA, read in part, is TGTGCCAGCAGTGACAACTGGGGGAATAACCAAGAC.

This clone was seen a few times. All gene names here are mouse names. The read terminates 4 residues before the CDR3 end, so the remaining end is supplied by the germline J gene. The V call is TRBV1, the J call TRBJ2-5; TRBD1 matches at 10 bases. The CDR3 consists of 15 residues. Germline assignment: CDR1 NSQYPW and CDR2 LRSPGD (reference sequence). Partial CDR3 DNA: TGCACCTGCAGTGCACCGGGACAGGGGAGGGAC. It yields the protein CTCSAPGQGRD. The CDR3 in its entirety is CTCSAPGQGRDTQYF.

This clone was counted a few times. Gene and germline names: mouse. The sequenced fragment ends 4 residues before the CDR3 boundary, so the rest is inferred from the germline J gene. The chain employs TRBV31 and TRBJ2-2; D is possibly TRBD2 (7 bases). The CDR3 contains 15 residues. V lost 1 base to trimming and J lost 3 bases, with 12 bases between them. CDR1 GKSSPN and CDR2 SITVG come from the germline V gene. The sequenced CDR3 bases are TGTGCCTGGAGTCCGAGGGGGGGGGACACCGGG. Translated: CAWSPRGGDTG. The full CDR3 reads CAWSPRGGDTGQLYF.

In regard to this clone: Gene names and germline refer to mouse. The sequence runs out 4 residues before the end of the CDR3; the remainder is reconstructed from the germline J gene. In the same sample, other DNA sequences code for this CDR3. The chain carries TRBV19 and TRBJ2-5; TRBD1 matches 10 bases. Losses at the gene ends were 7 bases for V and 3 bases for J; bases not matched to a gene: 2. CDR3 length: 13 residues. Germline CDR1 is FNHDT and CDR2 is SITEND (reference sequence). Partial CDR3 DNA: TGTGCCAGCCGGGACAGGGGACAAGAC. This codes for CASRDRGQD. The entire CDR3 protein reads CASRDRGQDTQYF.

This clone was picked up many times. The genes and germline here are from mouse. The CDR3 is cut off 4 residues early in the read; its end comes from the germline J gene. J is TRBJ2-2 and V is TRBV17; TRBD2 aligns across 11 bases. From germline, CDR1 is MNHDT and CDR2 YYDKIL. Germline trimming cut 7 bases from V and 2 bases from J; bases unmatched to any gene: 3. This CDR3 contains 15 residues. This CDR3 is CASNTGGANTGQLYF. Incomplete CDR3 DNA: TGTGCTAGCAACACTGGGGGGGCCAACACCGGG.

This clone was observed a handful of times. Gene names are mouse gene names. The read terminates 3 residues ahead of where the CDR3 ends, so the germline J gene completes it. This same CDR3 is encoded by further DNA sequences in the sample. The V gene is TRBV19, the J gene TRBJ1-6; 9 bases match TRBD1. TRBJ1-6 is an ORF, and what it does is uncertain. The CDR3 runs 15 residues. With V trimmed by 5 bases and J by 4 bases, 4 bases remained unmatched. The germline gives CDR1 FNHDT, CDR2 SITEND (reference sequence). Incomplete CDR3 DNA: TGTGCCAGCAGGCCGGGACAGGGTTATAATTCGCCC. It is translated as CASRPGQGYNSP. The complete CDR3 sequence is CASRPGQGYNSPLYF.

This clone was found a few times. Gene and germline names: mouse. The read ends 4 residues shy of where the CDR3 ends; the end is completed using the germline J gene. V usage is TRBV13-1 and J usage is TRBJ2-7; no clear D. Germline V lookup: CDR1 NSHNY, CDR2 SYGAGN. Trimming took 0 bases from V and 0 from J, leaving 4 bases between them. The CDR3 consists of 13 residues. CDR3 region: CASSDGSSYEQYF. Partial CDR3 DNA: TGTGCCAGCAGTGATGGTAGCTCCTAT.

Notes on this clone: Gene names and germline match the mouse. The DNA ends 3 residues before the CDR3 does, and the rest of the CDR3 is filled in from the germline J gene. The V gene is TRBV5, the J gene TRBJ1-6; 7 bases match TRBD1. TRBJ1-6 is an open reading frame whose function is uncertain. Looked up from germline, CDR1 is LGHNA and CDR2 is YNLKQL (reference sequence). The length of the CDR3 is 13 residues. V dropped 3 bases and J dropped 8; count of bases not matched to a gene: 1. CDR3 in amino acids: CASSHTGDSPLYF. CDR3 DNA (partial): TGTGCCAGCAGCCACACAGGGGATTCGCCC.

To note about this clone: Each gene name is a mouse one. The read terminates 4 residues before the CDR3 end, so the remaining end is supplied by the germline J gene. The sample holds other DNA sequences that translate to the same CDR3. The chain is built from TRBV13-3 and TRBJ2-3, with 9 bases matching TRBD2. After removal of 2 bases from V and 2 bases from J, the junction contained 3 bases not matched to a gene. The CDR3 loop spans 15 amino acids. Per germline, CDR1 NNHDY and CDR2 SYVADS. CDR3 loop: CASSDWGGDAETLYF. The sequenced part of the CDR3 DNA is TGTGCCAGCAGTGACTGGGGGGGAGATGCAGAA.

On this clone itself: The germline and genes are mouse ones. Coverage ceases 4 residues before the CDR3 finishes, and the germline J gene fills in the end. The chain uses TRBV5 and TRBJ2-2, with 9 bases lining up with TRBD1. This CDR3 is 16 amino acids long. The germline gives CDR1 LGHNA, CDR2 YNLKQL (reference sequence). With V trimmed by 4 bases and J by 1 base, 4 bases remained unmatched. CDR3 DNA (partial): TGTGCCAGCAGCCGGCCGGGACAGGGAAACACCGGG. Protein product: CASSRPGQGNTG. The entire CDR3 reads CASSRPGQGNTGQLYF.

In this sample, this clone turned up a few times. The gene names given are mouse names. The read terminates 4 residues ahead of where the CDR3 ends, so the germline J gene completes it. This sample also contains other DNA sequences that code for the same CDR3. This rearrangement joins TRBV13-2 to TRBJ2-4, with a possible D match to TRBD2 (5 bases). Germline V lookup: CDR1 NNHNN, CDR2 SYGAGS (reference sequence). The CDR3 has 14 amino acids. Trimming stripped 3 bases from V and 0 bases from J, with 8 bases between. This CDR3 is CASGALGSQNTLYF. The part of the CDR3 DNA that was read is TGTGCCAGCGGTGCCCTGGGTAGTCAAAAC.

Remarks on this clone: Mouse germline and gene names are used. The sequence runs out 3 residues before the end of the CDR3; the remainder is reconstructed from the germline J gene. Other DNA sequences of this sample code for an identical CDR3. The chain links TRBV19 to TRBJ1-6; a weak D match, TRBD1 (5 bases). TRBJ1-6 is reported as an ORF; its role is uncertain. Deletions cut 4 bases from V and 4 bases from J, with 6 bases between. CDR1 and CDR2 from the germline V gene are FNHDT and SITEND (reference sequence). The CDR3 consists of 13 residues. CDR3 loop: CASSQGYNSPLYF. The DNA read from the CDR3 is TGTGCCAGCAGTCAGGGATATAATTCGCCC.

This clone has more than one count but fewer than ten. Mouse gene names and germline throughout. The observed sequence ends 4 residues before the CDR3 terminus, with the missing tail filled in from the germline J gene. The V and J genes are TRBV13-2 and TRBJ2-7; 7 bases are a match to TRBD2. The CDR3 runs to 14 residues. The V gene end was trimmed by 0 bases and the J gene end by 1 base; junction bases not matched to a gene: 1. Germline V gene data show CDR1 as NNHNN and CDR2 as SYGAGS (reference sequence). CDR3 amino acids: CASGDGWGSYEQYF. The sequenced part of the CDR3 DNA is TGTGCCAGCGGTGATGGCTGGGGGTCCTAT.

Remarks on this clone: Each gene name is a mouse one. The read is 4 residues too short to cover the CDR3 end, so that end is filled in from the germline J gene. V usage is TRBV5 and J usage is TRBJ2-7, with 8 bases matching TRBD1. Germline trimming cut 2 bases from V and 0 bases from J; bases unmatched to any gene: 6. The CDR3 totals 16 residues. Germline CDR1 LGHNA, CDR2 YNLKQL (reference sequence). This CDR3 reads CASSQINRGDSYEQYF. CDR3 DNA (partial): TGTGCCAGCAGCCAAATCAACAGGGGGGACTCCTAT.